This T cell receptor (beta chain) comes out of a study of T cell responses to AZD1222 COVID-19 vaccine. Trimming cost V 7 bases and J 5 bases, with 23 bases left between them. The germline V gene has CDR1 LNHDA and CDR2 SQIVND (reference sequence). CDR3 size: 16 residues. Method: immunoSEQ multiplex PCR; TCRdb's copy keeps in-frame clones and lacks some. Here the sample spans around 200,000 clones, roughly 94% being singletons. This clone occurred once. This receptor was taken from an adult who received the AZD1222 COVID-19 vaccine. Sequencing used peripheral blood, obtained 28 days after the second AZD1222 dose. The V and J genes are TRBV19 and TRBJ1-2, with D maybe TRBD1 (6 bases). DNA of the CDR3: TGTGCCAGTACCCGTGGGCAGGGGCCGTTCGGGTATGGCTACACCTTC. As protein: CASTRGQGPFGYGYTF.